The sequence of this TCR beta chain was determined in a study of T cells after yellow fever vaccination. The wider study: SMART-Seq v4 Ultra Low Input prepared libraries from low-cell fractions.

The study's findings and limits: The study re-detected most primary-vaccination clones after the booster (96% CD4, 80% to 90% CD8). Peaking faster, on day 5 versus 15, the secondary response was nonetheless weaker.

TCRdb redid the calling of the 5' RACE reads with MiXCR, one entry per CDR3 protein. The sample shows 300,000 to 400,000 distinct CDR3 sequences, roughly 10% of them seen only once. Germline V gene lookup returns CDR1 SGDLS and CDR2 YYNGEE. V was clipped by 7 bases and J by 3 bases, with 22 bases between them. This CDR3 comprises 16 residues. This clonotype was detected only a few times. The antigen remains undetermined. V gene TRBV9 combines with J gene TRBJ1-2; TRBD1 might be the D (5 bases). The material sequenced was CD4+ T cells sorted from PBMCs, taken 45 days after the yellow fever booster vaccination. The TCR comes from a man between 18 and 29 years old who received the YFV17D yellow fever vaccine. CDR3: CASSGTPTAGDYGYTF. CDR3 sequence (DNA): TGTGCCAGCTCCGGGACGCCGACGGCGGGAGACTATGGCTACACCTTC.